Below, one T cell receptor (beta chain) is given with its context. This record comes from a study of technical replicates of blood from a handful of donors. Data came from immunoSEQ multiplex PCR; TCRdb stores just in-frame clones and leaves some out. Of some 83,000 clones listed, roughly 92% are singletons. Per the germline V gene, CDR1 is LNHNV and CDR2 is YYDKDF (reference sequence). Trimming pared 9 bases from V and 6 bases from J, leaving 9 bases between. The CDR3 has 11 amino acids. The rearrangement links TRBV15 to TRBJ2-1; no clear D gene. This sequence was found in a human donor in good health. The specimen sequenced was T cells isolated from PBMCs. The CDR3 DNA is TGTGCCACACAATTCCGCAATGAGCAGTTCTTC. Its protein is CATQFRNEQFF. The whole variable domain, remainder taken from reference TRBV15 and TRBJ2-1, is DAMVIQNPRYQVTQFGKPVTLSCSQTLNHNVMYWYQQKSSQAPKLLFHYYDKDFNNEADTPDNFQSRRPNTSFCFLDIRSPGLGDTAMYLCATQFRNEQFFGPGTRLTVL.